The clone carrying this TCR beta chain occurred a few times. Antigen specificity is unknown. This entry comes from a study of shared clonotypes between healthy human individuals. Study context: The donor pool was made up of two women and a few men aged 18 to 49. CD4 naive and CD4 memory each took three plates per donor, while CD8 naive took two and CD8 memory one.

The study, taken as a whole, reports: What rarefaction showed was incomplete sorted-subset sequencing despite large depth.

The CDR3 totals 12 residues. Trimming stripped 5 bases from V and 7 bases from J, with 9 bases between. Looked up from germline, CDR1 is SGHTA and CDR2 is FQGNSA. Naive-designated CD8 cells lacked CD45RO, were positively enriched for CCR7, and omitted terminally differentiated effector memory CD45RA+ cells. The data were produced by immunoSEQ multiplex PCR, yet TCRdb's version contains in-frame clones alone and is incomplete. The sample yields 660,000 or so clones, roughly 95% seen once. The sequence derives from a woman aged 30 to 39 in good health. The sequenced material came from naive CD8+ T cells sorted from blood. This sequence joins TRBV7-2 and TRBJ1-5; no definite D call. The CDR3 spells CASSQVGQPQHF. The CDR3 bases are TGTGCCAGCAGCCAAGTAGGGCAGCCCCAGCATTTT.